This is a list of T cell receptor beta chains from one sample in a study of cytomegalovirus exposure and HLA in healthy donors. Only in-frame clones appear in the TCRdb table, and some are missing; sequencing was by immunoSEQ multiplex PCR. The table lists about 160,000 clones, approximately 80% of them singletons, with approximately 2.3% in the top ten. Sequenced: PBMCs. Source of these receptors: a man aged 50 to 60 in good health and CMV-seropositive. Both conserved end residues are part of each CDR3. D genes are given only for firm matches. Size is omitted from some rows. Given values are once, few, many or a class for expanded clones.

V gene: TRBV7-9
D gene: NA
clone size: NA
J gene: TRBJ1-2
CDR3 DNA: TGTGCCAGCAGCTTAGTGGGGGGACTAAGCTATGGCTACACCTTC
CDR3 protein: CASSLVGGLSYGYTF

V gene: TRBV7-2
D gene: NA
clone size: NA
J gene: TRBJ1-6
CDR3 DNA: TGTGCCAGCAGCTTAGAGAGGGCTTCGGGTTCACCCCTCCACTTT
CDR3 protein: CASSLERASGSPLHF

V gene: TRBV7-9
D gene: TRBD1
clone size: NA
J gene: TRBJ1-1
CDR3 DNA: TGTGCCAGCAGCAGTAAACAGGGGGTGAACACTGAAGCTTTCTTT
CDR3 protein: CASSSKQGVNTEAFF

V gene: TRBV5-5
D gene: TRBD1
clone size: NA
J gene: TRBJ1-1
CDR3 DNA: TGTGCCAGCAGTTCACAGGGGGCCCCGAACACTGAAGCTTTCTTT
CDR3 protein: CASSSQGAPNTEAFF

V gene: TRBV11-3
D gene: TRBD1
clone size: NA
J gene: TRBJ1-3
CDR3 DNA: TGTGCCAGCAGCGACGTCGGGACAGGGGAAAACACCATATATTTT
CDR3 protein: CASSDVGTGENTIYF

V gene: TRBV9
D gene: TRBD2
clone size: NA
J gene: TRBJ2-7
CDR3 DNA: TGTGCCAGCAGCGTAGAGGTGGGGAGCGGGGGGGCTGGGGAGCAGTACTTC
CDR3 protein: CASSVEVGSGGAGEQYF

V gene: TRBV14
D gene: TRBD1
clone size: NA
J gene: TRBJ1-2
CDR3 DNA: TGTGCCAGCAGCCAATGGGGACAGGGGGCGGCCTACACCTTC
CDR3 protein: CASSQWGQGAAYTF

V gene: TRBV6-1
D gene: NA
clone size: NA
J gene: TRBJ2-7
CDR3 DNA: TGTGCCAGCAGTTTGCGGGACAGACAATACGAGCAGTACTTC
CDR3 protein: CASSLRDRQYEQYF

V gene: TRBV7-2
D gene: TRBD1
clone size: once
J gene: TRBJ1-5
CDR3 DNA: TGTGCCAGCAGCTTATTCCGAGGGACAGACTTACATCAGCCCCAGCATTTT
CDR3 protein: CASSLFRGTDLHQPQHF

V gene: TRBV29-1
D gene: TRBD1
clone size: NA
J gene: TRBJ1-1
CDR3 DNA: TGCAGCGGCCATAGACAGGGTAACACTGAAGCTTTCTTT
CDR3 protein: CSGHRQGNTEAFF

V gene: TRBV27
D gene: NA
clone size: NA
J gene: TRBJ1-2
CDR3 DNA: TGTGCCAGCAGGTACAGCCCCGAGGGCTATGGCTACACCTTC
CDR3 protein: CASRYSPEGYGYTF

V gene: TRBV9
D gene: NA
clone size: once
J gene: TRBJ2-5
CDR3 DNA: TGTGCCAGCAGCGTCGCGGGTCCACAAGAGACCCAGTACTTC
CDR3 protein: CASSVAGPQETQYF

V gene: TRBV5-1
D gene: NA
clone size: once
J gene: TRBJ1-2
CDR3 DNA: TGCGCCAGCAGCATGTCAGCGGCTTGGTTCAATGGCTACACCTTC
CDR3 protein: CASSMSAAWFNGYTF

V gene: TRBV19
D gene: NA
clone size: NA
J gene: TRBJ1-2
CDR3 DNA: TGTGCCAGTAGTATACAGGGCGGATGGGGCTACACCTTC
CDR3 protein: CASSIQGGWGYTF

V gene: TRBV7-9
D gene: NA
clone size: NA
J gene: TRBJ2-7
CDR3 DNA: TGTGCCAGCAGCTCATGGGGAGGCGAGTCCTACGAGCAGTACTTC
CDR3 protein: CASSSWGGESYEQYF

V gene: TRBV7-7
D gene: TRBD2
clone size: NA
J gene: TRBJ2-3
CDR3 DNA: TGTGCCAGCAGCAGAGGACTAGGGTTCACAGATACGCAGTATTTT
CDR3 protein: CASSRGLGFTDTQYF

V gene: TRBV7-9
D gene: TRBD2
clone size: NA
J gene: TRBJ2-2
CDR3 DNA: TGTGCCAGCAGCCCCCGGCGGGGGGAGTCGAGGGCCGGGGAGCTGTTTTTT
CDR3 protein: CASSPRRGESRAGELFF

V gene: TRBV6-5
D gene: NA
clone size: few
J gene: TRBJ2-1
CDR3 DNA: TGTGCCAGCAGGTCGGGGTTGGGGAAAGACAATGAGCAGTTCTTC
CDR3 protein: CASRSGLGKDNEQFF

V gene: TRBV19
D gene: TRBD2
clone size: NA
J gene: TRBJ2-1
CDR3 DNA: TGTGCCAGTAGTATAGGCGGGGGGGAATCTGAGCAGTTCTTC
CDR3 protein: CASSIGGGESEQFF

V gene: TRBV7-8
D gene: TRBD2
clone size: NA
J gene: TRBJ2-1
CDR3 DNA: TGTGCCAGCAGCCCTCAGCGGGGGGTTAACAATGAGCAGTTCTTC
CDR3 protein: CASSPQRGVNNEQFF

V gene: TRBV7-6
D gene: NA
clone size: few
J gene: TRBJ1-2
CDR3 DNA: TGTGCCAGCAGCCCCATTGGGGGGGGGCTCTCCCATAACACCTTC
CDR3 protein: CASSPIGGGLSHNTF

V gene: TRBV9
D gene: TRBD1
clone size: NA
J gene: TRBJ2-5
CDR3 DNA: TGTGCCAGCAGTCCCGGTACAGGGGGCTCAGAGACCCAGTACTTC
CDR3 protein: CASSPGTGGSETQYF

V gene: TRBV7-2
D gene: TRBD2
clone size: once
J gene: TRBJ2-7
CDR3 DNA: TGTGCCAGCAGCTTAGATCCTAGCGGGGTTTACGAGCAGTACTTC
CDR3 protein: CASSLDPSGVYEQYF

V gene: TRBV7-2
D gene: NA
clone size: NA
J gene: TRBJ2-7
CDR3 DNA: TGTGCCAGCAGCTTAATCGGTCGATCCGGGGTACTTATTGCCTACGAGCAGTACTTC
CDR3 protein: CASSLIGRSGVLIAYEQYF

V gene: TRBV23-1
D gene: NA
clone size: few
J gene: TRBJ1-5
CDR3 DNA: TGCGCCAGCAGTCAATCCGTCGGGAGGGTTGGCAATCAGCCCCAGCATTTT
CDR3 protein: CASSQSVGRVGNQPQHF

V gene: TRBV5-6
D gene: NA
clone size: NA
J gene: TRBJ2-5
CDR3 DNA: TGTGCCAGCAGCTTGTATGGAGGCCAAGAGACCCAGTACTTC
CDR3 protein: CASSLYGGQETQYF

V gene: TRBV7-2
D gene: TRBD2
clone size: NA
J gene: TRBJ2-7
CDR3 DNA: TGTGCCAGCAGCTTGCGGGGGGCCCCCTACGAGCAGTACTTC
CDR3 protein: CASSLRGAPYEQYF

V gene: TRBV7-2
D gene: TRBD2
clone size: NA
J gene: TRBJ2-1
CDR3 DNA: TGTGCCAGCAGCTTTCGGTCGGGGGGGCGTAGTGAGCAGTTCTTC
CDR3 protein: CASSFRSGGRSEQFF

V gene: TRBV10-1
D gene: NA
clone size: NA
J gene: TRBJ2-3
CDR3 DNA: TGCGCCAGCAGTGAGTCGAGGGATACAGGGATCGTCACAGATACGCAGTATTTT
CDR3 protein: CASSESRDTGIVTDTQYF

V gene: TRBV15
D gene: TRBD1
clone size: NA
J gene: TRBJ2-5
CDR3 DNA: TGTGCCACCAGCAGATTTGGACAGGGGAAGGAGACCCAGTACTTC
CDR3 protein: CATSRFGQGKETQYF

V gene: TRBV18
D gene: NA
clone size: NA
J gene: TRBJ1-5
CDR3 DNA: TGTGCCAGCTCACCCGGGACAAGCAATCAGCCCCAGCATTTT
CDR3 protein: CASSPGTSNQPQHF

V gene: TRBV10-3
D gene: NA
clone size: few
J gene: TRBJ1-2
CDR3 DNA: TGTGCCCTGGGTGACGGACCGGGGGATGGCTACACCTTC
CDR3 protein: CALGDGPGDGYTF

V gene: TRBV11-2
D gene: TRBD1
clone size: NA
J gene: TRBJ2-7
CDR3 DNA: TGTGCCAGCAGCTTAGATTTTGGACAGGCCTACGAGCAGTACTTC
CDR3 protein: CASSLDFGQAYEQYF

V gene: TRBV6-1
D gene: TRBD2
clone size: NA
J gene: TRBJ2-3
CDR3 DNA: TGTGCCAGCAGTGAAGTTAGCGGGGCAAGCACAGATACGCAGTATTTT
CDR3 protein: CASSEVSGASTDTQYF

V gene: TRBV29-1
D gene: TRBD2
clone size: NA
J gene: TRBJ2-2
CDR3 DNA: TGCAGCGTTGGTGGACTAGCGGGGGGAGGCACCGGGGAGCTGTTTTTT
CDR3 protein: CSVGGLAGGGTGELFF

V gene: TRBV4-3
D gene: NA
clone size: NA
J gene: TRBJ1-3
CDR3 DNA: TGCGCCAGCAGCCAAGCAGGAGGGAACACCATATATTTT
CDR3 protein: CASSQAGGNTIYF

V gene: TRBV6-5
D gene: NA
clone size: NA
J gene: TRBJ2-5
CDR3 DNA: TGTGCCAGCAGTTATTTTGCGGGGCTACCCCAAGAGACCCAGTACTTC
CDR3 protein: CASSYFAGLPQETQYF

V gene: TRBV7-9
D gene: NA
clone size: NA
J gene: TRBJ1-1
CDR3 DNA: TGTGCCAGCAGCTTTAAGGGGGACACTGAAGCTTTCTTT
CDR3 protein: CASSFKGDTEAFF

V gene: TRBV6-5
D gene: TRBD2
clone size: NA
J gene: TRBJ2-2
CDR3 DNA: TGTGCCAGCAGGTACAGTCGGGGGGCGAACACCGGGGAGCTGTTTTTT
CDR3 protein: CASRYSRGANTGELFF

V gene: TRBV18
D gene: NA
clone size: NA
J gene: TRBJ2-7
CDR3 DNA: TGTGCCAGCTCACCTATGACAGTGTACGGCTACGAGCAGTACTTC
CDR3 protein: CASSPMTVYGYEQYF

V gene: TRBV27
D gene: TRBD1
clone size: NA
J gene: TRBJ1-5
CDR3 DNA: TGTGCCAGCGGATCCGGGACAGGGGGCTCTCAGCCCCAGCATTTT
CDR3 protein: CASGSGTGGSQPQHF

V gene: TRBV5-1
D gene: NA
clone size: once
J gene: TRBJ2-7
CDR3 DNA: TGCGCCAGCAGCAGATCCAACACCGAGCAGTACTTC
CDR3 protein: CASSRSNTEQYF

V gene: TRBV10-1
D gene: NA
clone size: NA
J gene: TRBJ2-4
CDR3 DNA: TGCGCCAGCAGTGACCGCAGGGGTGGTGTGGGCATTCAGTACTTC
CDR3 protein: CASSDRRGGVGIQYF